A selection of T cell receptor beta chains follows, all from one sample in a study of blood T cell repertoires in COVID-19. Generated by immunoSEQ multiplex PCR, the TCRdb table keeps only in-frame clones and is missing some. The profile covers about 100,000 clones, with roughly 89% appearing a single time and roughly 1.9% taken by the ten largest. The specimen was peripheral blood. These receptors were taken from a man between 65 and 85 years old with active or convalescent COVID-19. Both conserved end residues are part of each CDR3. The D gene is left open where the match is weak. Size values are once, few and many counts, or a class for expanded clones, and some rows have none.

CDR3 protein | CDR3 DNA | V gene | D gene | J gene | clone size
CASSLASGASTDTQYF | TGTGCCAGCAGCTTAGCAAGCGGGGCTAGCACAGATACGCAGTATTTT | TRBV7-2 | TRBD2 | TRBJ2-3 | .
CASSQAGGNEQFF | TGTGCCAGCAGCCAAGCTGGAGGGAATGAGCAGTTCTTC | TRBV3-1/TRBV3-2 | . | TRBJ2-1 | once
CASSDPPGTGGFIYGYTF | TGTGCCAGCAGCGACCCTCCCGGGACAGGGGGTTTTATCTATGGCTACACCTTC | TRBV6-2/TRBV6-3 | TRBD1 | TRBJ1-2 | .
CASSPFKGAHSSYNEQFF | TGTGCCAGCAGCCCTTTTAAGGGGGCCCATAGCTCCTACAATGAGCAGTTCTTC | TRBV3-1/TRBV3-2 | TRBD1 | TRBJ2-1 | .
CASSQELAGGSYTDTQYF | TGTGCCAGCAGCCAAGAACTAGCGGGGGGCTCATACACAGATACGCAGTATTTT | TRBV3-1/TRBV3-2 | TRBD2 | TRBJ2-3 | .
CASSLYGGEAFF | TGTGCCAGCAGTTTATACGGGGGGGAAGCTTTCTTT | TRBV28 | . | TRBJ1-1 | .
CASSPLQGAYNEQFF | TGTGCCAGCTCACCACTTCAGGGGGCCTACAATGAGCAGTTCTTC | TRBV18 | TRBD1 | TRBJ2-1 | .
CSARDEVEQYF | TGCAGTGCTAGAGATGAGGTGGAGCAGTACTTC | TRBV20-1 | . | TRBJ2-7 | .
CASSSSGGALADTQYF | TGCGCCAGCAGCAGCTCGGGGGGGGCCCTAGCAGATACGCAGTATTTT | TRBV5-1 | TRBD2 | TRBJ2-3 | .
CASTPSTGTNYGYTF | TGTGCCAGCACCCCTTCGACAGGCACTAACTATGGCTACACCTTC | TRBV28 | . | TRBJ1-2 | .
CASSIRGTTSGANVLTF | TGTGCCAGTAGTATACGAGGGACTACTTCTGGGGCCAACGTCCTGACTTTC | TRBV19 | TRBD2 | TRBJ2-6 | .
CASSLLQGNTEAFF | TGTGCCAGCTCACTTCTACAGGGGAACACTGAAGCTTTCTTT | TRBV18 | . | TRBJ1-1 | .
CASSFGFGTGVEKLFF | TGTGCCAGCAGTTTCGGGTTCGGGACAGGGGTTGAAAAACTGTTTTTT | TRBV27 | TRBD1 | TRBJ1-4 | .
CASSLGRATDTQYF | TGTGCCAGCAGTTTGGGGAGAGCTACAGATACGCAGTATTTT | TRBV27 | . | TRBJ2-3 | .
CASSVGSTGDYEQYF | TGTGCCAGCAGCGTAGGCTCGACAGGGGACTACGAGCAGTACTTC | TRBV9 | TRBD1 | TRBJ2-7 | .
CAIGQGAYGYTF | TGTGCCATTGGACAGGGGGCCTATGGCTACACCTTC | TRBV28 | TRBD1 | TRBJ1-2 | .
CASSSGRGGTYGYTF | TGTGCCAGCAGCTCGGGGAGGGGAGGAACCTATGGCTACACCTTC | TRBV5-4 | . | TRBJ1-2 | .
CASSTLTGDGYTF | TGTGCCAGCAGCACACTCACAGGGGATGGCTACACCTTC | TRBV7-3 | TRBD1 | TRBJ1-2 | .
CAWSLTGSGYTF | TGTGCCTGGAGTTTGACAGGGAGCGGCTACACCTTC | TRBV30 | TRBD1 | TRBJ1-2 | .
CASSLGTGRGEQFF | TGCGCCAGCAGCCTGGGGACAGGGAGAGGTGAGCAGTTCTTC | TRBV5-1 | TRBD1 | TRBJ2-1 | .
CASSLSPTSGDEQFF | TGCGCCAGCAGCTTGTCCCCAACCTCAGGCGATGAGCAGTTCTTC | TRBV5-1 | . | TRBJ2-1 | .
CASRSGQGIDEQYF | TGTGCCAGCAGGTCCGGACAGGGAATAGACGAGCAGTACTTC | TRBV5-4 | TRBD1 | TRBJ2-7 | .
CASSETVLMETQYF | TGTGCCAGCAGTGAAACAGTTTTGATGGAGACCCAGTACTTC | TRBV2 | . | TRBJ2-5 | once
CASSFDSMTEAFF | TGTGCCAGCAGCTTTGACAGCATGACTGAAGCTTTCTTT | TRBV7-2 | . | TRBJ1-1 | few
CAWSRQGLTGELFF | TGTGCCTGGTCACGACAGGGACTCACCGGGGAGCTGTTTTTT | TRBV30 | . | TRBJ2-2 | .
CASSYVQGPYEQYF | TGTGCCAGCAGTTACGTACAGGGACCCTACGAGCAGTACTTC | TRBV6-5 | . | TRBJ2-7 | .
CASSLRGGNTEAFF | TGTGCCAGCAGCTTGAGAGGGGGGAACACTGAAGCTTTCTTT | TRBV5-6 | . | TRBJ1-1 | .
CASSSDRANYGYTF | TGTGCCAGCAGTTCGGACAGAGCCAACTATGGCTACACCTTC | TRBV7-2 | . | TRBJ1-2 | .
CATSREGALSPTALAADTQYF | TGTGCCACCAGCAGAGAAGGGGCCTTGAGTCCGACCGCCCTTGCCGCAGATACGCAGTATTTT | TRBV15 | . | TRBJ2-3 | .
CASSWGESNQPQHF | TGCGCCAGCAGCTGGGGGGAAAGCAATCAGCCCCAGCATTTT | TRBV5-1 | . | TRBJ1-5 | .
CASSFSGGSYNEQFF | TGTGCCAGCAGCTTTAGCGGGGGATCCTACAATGAGCAGTTCTTC | TRBV6-5 | TRBD2 | TRBJ2-1 | .
CASSLGGGDNSNQPQHF | TGCGCCAGCAGCTTGGGTGGAGGGGATAATAGCAATCAGCCCCAGCATTTT | TRBV5-1 | . | TRBJ1-5 | .
CASSHVSSSGAYNEQFF | TGTGCCAGCAGCCATGTCTCATCGTCGGGGGCCTACAATGAGCAGTTCTTC | TRBV3-1/TRBV3-2 | . | TRBJ2-1 | .
CASSLAAWGGLSSTDTQYF | TGTGCCAGCAGCTTAGCCGCGTGGGGGGGACTTTCTAGCACAGATACGCAGTATTTT | TRBV7-2 | TRBD2 | TRBJ2-3 | .
CASMPVRTGSSEAFF | TGTGCCAGCATGCCGGTTAGAACAGGGAGTTCTGAAGCTTTCTTT | TRBV25-1 | . | TRBJ1-1 | .
CASSSAGGPHNEQFF | TGTGCCAGCAGCTCAGCGGGGGGGCCCCACAATGAGCAGTTCTTC | TRBV7-9 | TRBD2 | TRBJ2-1 | .
CASSLGGYDTEAFF | TGTGCCAGCAGCTTAGGAGGGTATGACACTGAAGCTTTCTTT | TRBV7-9 | . | TRBJ1-1 | .
CAISPGQTNSPLHF | TGTGCCATCAGTCCTGGACAGACTAATTCACCCCTCCACTTT | TRBV10-3 | . | TRBJ1-6 | .
CASSEGLSNTEAFF | TGTGCCAGCAGTGAAGGTCTGAGCAACACTGAAGCTTTCTTT | TRBV25-1 | . | TRBJ1-1 | .
CASSDLFYEQYF | TGTGCCAGCAGTGACCTATTTTACGAGCAGTACTTC | TRBV2 | . | TRBJ2-7 | .
CASGPEVSNTGELFF | TGTGCCAGCGGTCCAGAGGTATCGAACACCGGGGAGCTGTTTTTT | TRBV6-5 | . | TRBJ2-2 | .
CASTSGGGGGRETQYF | TGTGCCAGCACCTCCGGGGGCGGGGGGGGCCGCGAGACCCAGTACTTC | TRBV5-4 | TRBD2 | TRBJ2-5 | .
CASTPGGGIEAFF | TGTGCCAGCACCCCCGGTGGGGGCATCGAAGCTTTCTTT | TRBV28 | . | TRBJ1-1 | .